Following are 22 T cell receptor beta chains from one sample sequenced in a study of identical twins. MiXCR, applied by TCRdb to the 5' RACE reads, yields one record per CDR3 protein. The sample has a few hundred thousand distinct CDR3 sequences; around 9.7% are singletons. These same data were also listed under a study on yellow fever vaccine responses in identical twins.

The sequencing input was CD8+ T cells sorted from blood. The receptors shown here come from a woman aged 18-29 years in good health.

This clonotype came up many times. The chain combines TRBV20-1 with TRBJ2-2; 13 positions match TRBD2. Germline values: CDR1 DFQATT, CDR2 SNEGSKA (reference sequence). Trimming took 5 bases from V and 7 from J; bases not matched to a gene: 4. The CDR3 covers 14 residues. As DNA, the CDR3 is TGCAGTGCTGGACTAGCGGGAGAAGTCGGGGAGCTGTTTTTT. This translates into CSAGLAGEVGELFF.

This chain connects TRBV7-2 to TRBJ2-1, with D possibly called TRBD1 or TRBD2 (6 bases each). Germline V CDR1 and CDR2: SGHTA, FQGNSA. This CDR3 is 17 amino acids long. Trimming stripped 1 base from V and 8 bases from J, with 21 bases between. This chain's CDR3 is CASSLVSVRGRLHEQFF. The CDR3, as DNA: TGTGCCAGCAGCTTAGTTAGTGTCCGGGGGCGACTCCATGAGCAGTTCTTC.

There are many counts of this clonotype. The rearrangement uses TRBV7-3 and TRBJ2-3; 11 nucleotides match TRBD2. The CDR3 has 15 amino acids. The trim removed 4 bases at V and 2 bases at J, leaving 2 bases unmatched. Germline CDR1 is SGHTA and CDR2 is FQGTGA. CDR3 sequence: CASSSLAGATDTQYF. CDR3 bases: TGTGCCAGCAGCTCACTAGCGGGGGCCACAGATACGCAGTATTTT. The full variable domain, in which reference TRBV7-3 and TRBJ2-3 provide the parts outside the CDR3, is GAGVSQTPSNKVTEKGKYVELRCDPISGHTALYWYRQSLGQGPEFLIYFQGTGAADDSGLPNDRFFAVRPEGSVSTLKIQRTERGDSAVYLCASSSLAGATDTQYFGPGTRLTVL.

This clonotype was observed a handful of times. The J gene is TRBJ2-5, the V gene TRBV6-5, with TRBD2 matching 9 bases. With 2 bases clipped from V and 0 bases from J, the junction kept 4 bases outside the gene matches. The CDR3 consists of 16 residues. From germline, CDR1 is MNHEY and CDR2 SVGAGI. The CDR3 sequence is CASSYRLAGNQETQYF. For the CDR3, the DNA is TGTGCCAGCAGTTACAGGCTAGCGGGGAACCAAGAGACCCAGTACTTC.

This clonotype was observed many times. V is TRBV29-1 and J is TRBJ2-7; no clear D gene. The V and J ends lost 1 base and 4 bases respectively, with 14 bases between them. Germline values: CDR1 SQVTM, CDR2 ANQGSEA. This CDR3 region has 14 residues. CDR3 DNA: TGCAGCGTTGAAGGGGCAGTTGGGTCTTACGAGCAGTACTTC. This translates into CSVEGAVGSYEQYF.

This clonotype was counted many times. The V call is TRBV29-1, the J call TRBJ2-7, with 9 bases identical to TRBD2. Trimming at V came to 7 bases and at J to 2 bases, leaving 6 bases not matched to a gene. CDR3 length: 13 amino acids. Per the germline V gene, CDR1 is SQVTM and CDR2 is ANQGSEA. In nucleotides, the CDR3 is TGCAGCGCCCGGGCTAGCGGGACCTACGAGCAGTACTTC. Translated, it gives CSARASGTYEQYF.

This clonotype was seen a handful of times. The rearrangement links TRBV7-2 to TRBJ2-1; D tentatively reads TRBD1 or TRBD2 (5 bases each). V lost 5 bases, J lost 7 bases, and 18 bases lay in between. CDR1 is SGHTA, CDR2 FQGNSA, per germline. The CDR3 runs to 15 residues. The CDR3 DNA reads TGTGCCAGCAGCCTAACTTCGGGGACGGGGAATGAGCAGTTCTTC. Translated, it gives CASSLTSGTGNEQFF.

This clonotype was picked up many times. The J gene is TRBJ2-7, the V gene TRBV15; D gene ambiguous. Per the germline V gene, CDR1 is LNHNV and CDR2 is YYDKDF (reference sequence). The CDR3 sequence is 12 residues long. Trimming left V 1 base short and J 5 bases short, with 6 bases between. CDR3 coding DNA: TGTGCCACCAGCAGAGTGGGCGACGAGCAGTACTTC. It encodes CATSRVGDEQYF.

This chain links TRBV7-8 with TRBJ2-7; 9 positions agree with TRBD2. The junction had 9 bases not matched to a gene; V was cut back by 3 bases and J by 0 bases. The CDR3 extends over 17 amino acids. CDR1 and CDR2 (germline): SGHVS, FQNEAQ. CDR3 in amino acids: CASSFTLAGVSSYEQYF. The CDR3 DNA is TGTGCCAGCAGCTTTACGTTAGCGGGGGTAAGCTCCTACGAGCAGTACTTC.

This clonotype was counted many times. The chain recombines TRBV9 with TRBJ2-1, with 11 bases matching TRBD2. CDR1 is SGDLS, CDR2 YYNGEE, per germline. CDR3 length: 15 residues. With V trimmed by 4 bases and J by 10 bases, 10 bases remained unmatched. The CDR3 region has the DNA TGTGCCAGCAGCCCCCCTAGCGGGGGGCGGGGAGAGCAGTTCTTC. It is translated as CASSPPSGGRGEQFF. The full variable domain, its missing parts supplied by reference TRBV9 and TRBJ2-1, is DSGVTQTPKHLITATGQRVTLRCSPRSGDLSVYWYQQSLDQGLQFLIQYYNGEERAKGNILERFSAQQFPDLHSELNLSSLELGDSALYFCASSPPSGGRGEQFFGPGTRLTVL.

This clonotype was seen only a few times. The rearrangement links TRBV2 to TRBJ2-5; 12 bases align to TRBD1. The J segment lost 5 bases and the V segment lost 3 bases, leaving 4 bases of the junction unmatched. The CDR3 extends over 15 amino acids. Per germline, CDR1 SNHLY and CDR2 FYNNEI. The CDR3 here is CASSDGTGGVETQYF. The CDR3 nucleotides are TGTGCCAGCAGTGACGGGACAGGGGGCGTGGAGACCCAGTACTTC.

This clonotype has more than one count but fewer than ten. This chain uses TRBV28 with TRBJ2-3; D is perhaps TRBD1 (5 bases). Between the trimmed V and J ends, which lost 5 bases and 2 bases, there was a span of 11 bases. The CDR3 totals 14 residues. Germline V gives CDR1 MDHEN, CDR2 SYDVKM. This CDR3 is CASSPGHITDTQYF. DNA of the CDR3: TGTGCCAGCAGTCCCGGACACATCACAGATACGCAGTATTTT.

The gene calls are TRBV28 and TRBJ1-2; the D gene is possibly TRBD1 (5 bases). Trimming removed 3 bases from V and 3 bases from J, with 8 bases in between. Germline V CDR1 and CDR2: MDHEN, SYDVKM. CDR3 length: 13 amino acids. For the CDR3, the DNA is TGTGCCAGCAGTTTGATAGGGGACTATGGCTACACCTTC. Its translation is CASSLIGDYGYTF.

Many counts were recorded for this clonotype. The chain employs TRBV7-9 and TRBJ2-7; no clear D gene. The CDR3 has 12 residues. V shed 4 bases and J shed 7 bases, with 11 bases lying between them. The V gene's germline CDR1 is SEHNR and CDR2 FQNEAQ (reference sequence). Written as DNA, the CDR3 is TGTGCCAGCAGCTATTTAACTGGGGAGCAGTACTTC. Protein product: CASSYLTGEQYF. Drawing the rest from reference TRBV7-9 and TRBJ2-7, the complete variable domain is DTGVSQNPRHKITKRGQNVTFRCDPISEHNRLYWYRQTLGQGPEFLTYFQNEAQLEKSRLLSDRFSAERPKGSFSTLEIQRTEQGDSAMYLCASSYLTGEQYFGPGTRLTVT.

This clonotype showed up just a few times. The CDR3 does not close with the conserved phenylalanine or tryptophan, likely indicating a read error. No DNA is shown, since the ends of the CDR3 on it are uncertain; the CDR3 is the one TCRdb lists. The J gene is TRBJ2-2, the V gene TRBV12-5; the D segment call TRBD1 is taken from the table without a DNA check. Germline V CDR1 and CDR2: LGHNT, FRNRAP. The CDR3 is 11 amino acids in total, end residues counted. CDR3 sequence reads: CASGLVPPTGG.

This rearrangement joins TRBV13 to TRBJ2-7; possible D gene TRBD2, 6 bases. Germline V CDR1 and CDR2: PRHDT, FYEKMQ (reference sequence). This CDR3 is 15 amino acids long. V was clipped by 8 bases and J by 7 bases, with 24 bases between them. The CDR3 nucleotides read TGTGCCAGCTCCGCGGAGGAGGGCGGGGCTGAGGAGCAGTACTTC. As protein: CASSAEEGGAEEQYF. The whole variable domain, remainder taken from reference TRBV13 and TRBJ2-7, is AAGVIQSPRHLIKEKRETATLKCYPIPRHDTVYWYQQGPGQDPQFLISFYEKMQSDKGSIPDRFSAQQFSDYHSELNMSSLELGDSALYFCASSAEEGGAEEQYFGPGTRLTVT.

The sample holds many counts of this clonotype. V usage is TRBV9 and J usage is TRBJ2-7; weak D call: TRBD1 (7 bases). This CDR3 comprises 13 residues. Looked up from germline, CDR1 is SGDLS and CDR2 is YYNGEE. Trimming pared 3 bases from V and 6 bases from J, leaving 13 bases between. The CDR3 region has the DNA TGTGCCAGCAGCGGGGGCAGGGGGGTCGAGCAGTACTTC. It yields the protein CASSGGRGVEQYF.

The rearrangement uses TRBV7-9 and TRBJ2-1; D gene unclear. CDR1 and CDR2 (germline): SEHNR, FQNEAQ (reference sequence). The CDR3 is made up of 14 amino acids. V was clipped by 6 bases and J by 4 bases, with 13 bases between them. CDR3 sequence: CASSRYETYNEQFF. Here the CDR3 DNA reads TGTGCCAGCAGTCGATACGAAACGTACAATGAGCAGTTCTTC. The whole variable domain, remainder taken from reference TRBV7-9 and TRBJ2-1, is DTGVSQNPRHKITKRGQNVTFRCDPISEHNRLYWYRQTLGQGPEFLTYFQNEAQLEKSRLLSDRFSAERPKGSFSTLEIQRTEQGDSAMYLCASSRYETYNEQFFGPGTRLTVL.

At least ten counts were recorded for this clonotype. The chain carries TRBV27 and TRBJ2-3; D is uncertain. Germline values: CDR1 MNHEY, CDR2 SMNVEV (reference sequence). V lost 8 bases, J lost 4 bases, and 7 bases lay in between. The CDR3 runs 11 residues. CDR3 protein: CASEIADTQYF. The CDR3 DNA reads as TGTGCCAGCGAAATTGCAGATACGCAGTATTTT.

Written as DNA, the CDR3 is TGTGCCAGCAGCCTTCGGACTAGCGGGAAGGATGAGCAGTTCTTC. This gives the protein CASSLRTSGKDEQFF. This rearrangement joins TRBV11-3 to TRBJ2-1, with 12 bases that match TRBD2. V was clipped by 5 bases and J by 8 bases; unmatched bases: 7. Per the germline V gene, CDR1 is SGHNT and CDR2 is YENEEA. The CDR3 runs to 15 residues.

V and J are TRBV6-5 and TRBJ2-7; 7 positions match TRBD2. CDR3 length: 14 residues. The V gene end was trimmed by 4 bases and the J gene end by 0 bases; junction bases not matched to a gene: 3. The germline V gene encodes CDR1 MNHEY and CDR2 SVGAGI. CDR3 in amino acids: CASSWLADSYEQYF. CDR3 coding DNA: TGTGCCAGCAGTTGGCTAGCGGACTCCTACGAGCAGTACTTC.

At least ten counts were recorded for this clonotype. The chain uses TRBV6-1 and TRBJ2-1; D ambiguous. CDR1 is MNHNS, CDR2 SASEGT, per germline. The germline V and J ends were trimmed by 4 bases and 4 bases, with 11 bases remaining between them. This CDR3 region has 14 residues. The CDR3 nucleotides read TGTGCCAGCAGTGCGGGTGGGGAATACAATGAGCAGTTCTTC. Amino acid sequence: CASSAGGEYNEQFF.